This TCR beta chain derives from a study of read filtering for tumor transcriptome and immune sequencing. This clonotype was counted at least ten times. Its antigen is currently unknown. Molecular barcoded adaptors covering alpha/delta and beta/gamma chains were used on roughly 370 ng RNA. TCRdb recomputed calls from the reads with MiXCR, one row per CDR3 protein. The sample shows fewer than 150,000 distinct CDR3 sequences, 10% to 15% of them seen only once. This CDR3 has 12 residues. The ends were cut back, 2 bases at V and 7 bases at J, with 6 bases in the middle. Study results and caveats: This fraction held mixed bone marrow immune cells after CD138-negative sorting.

Source material: a population of CD138-negative cells sorted from bone marrow. The TCR sequence derives from a donor aged 40 or older with multiple myeloma. The chain joins TRBV12-3 or TRBV12-4 to TRBJ1-5; D uncertain. The CDR3 loop is CASSLTRQPQHF. The CDR3 DNA sequence: TGTGCCAGCAGTTTAACGAGACAGCCCCAGCATTTT.